This TCR beta chain was sequenced in a study of blood T cell repertoires in COVID-19. Looking at the study overall: Material from acute and convalescent COVID-19 was sourced from the United States, Italy and Spain.

The CDR3 runs to 14 residues. Trimming cost V 3 bases and J 6 bases, with 9 bases left between them. Germline CDR1 is SGHAT and CDR2 is FQNNGV. Authors' processing steps: How many nucleated cells were present was estimated from reference gene primer amplification. Clones were sequenced by immunoSEQ multiplex PCR, and TCRdb holds only the in-frame ones, with some missing. V and J calls and clone size come straight from that table; D and trimming were deduced from the DNA. There are some 180,000 clones in the sample; 75% to 95% occur only once, and 0.5% to 0.55% lies in the top ten. Sequences were obtained from peripheral blood. The rearrangement uses TRBV11-2 and TRBJ1-6, with no clear D. This sequence was found in a man aged 50 to 60 with acute or convalescent COVID-19. CDR3 residues: CASSFEQLNSPLHF. The CDR3 DNA sequence: TGTGCCAGCAGCTTTGAACAGCTTAATTCACCCCTCCACTTT.